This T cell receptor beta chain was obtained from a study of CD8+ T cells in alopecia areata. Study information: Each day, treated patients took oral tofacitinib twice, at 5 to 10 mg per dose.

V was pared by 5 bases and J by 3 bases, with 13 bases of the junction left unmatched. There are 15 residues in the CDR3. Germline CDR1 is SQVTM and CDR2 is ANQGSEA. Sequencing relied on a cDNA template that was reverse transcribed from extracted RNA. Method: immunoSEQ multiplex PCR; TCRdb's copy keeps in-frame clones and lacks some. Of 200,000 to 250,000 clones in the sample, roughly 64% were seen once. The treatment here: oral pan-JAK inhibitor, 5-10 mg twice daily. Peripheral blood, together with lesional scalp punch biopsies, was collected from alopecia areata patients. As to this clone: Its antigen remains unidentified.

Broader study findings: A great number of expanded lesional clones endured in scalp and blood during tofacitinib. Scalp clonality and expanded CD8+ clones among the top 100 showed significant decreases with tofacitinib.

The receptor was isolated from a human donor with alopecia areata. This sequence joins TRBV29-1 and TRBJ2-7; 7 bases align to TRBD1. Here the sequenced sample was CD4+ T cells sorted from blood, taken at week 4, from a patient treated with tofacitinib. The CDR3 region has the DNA TGCAGCGTTTTTCAGAGGGGGCGAAAGGGCTACGAGCAGTACTTC. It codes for CSVFQRGRKGYEQYF.